The clone carrying this T cell receptor beta chain appeared many times. Its antigen is unidentified. A read error may account for a junction end that differs from germline. This sample was included in a study of T cell repertoires in cytomegalovirus infection. Across the whole study: Use of recently identified HLA-C-restricted and well-studied HLA-B-restricted CMV epitopes was part of the study.

TCRdb passed the reads through MiXCR, listing each CDR3 protein once. The data contain about 340,000 distinct CDR3 sequences, 25% to 30% of them singletons. CDR3 length: 14 amino acids. The source was cultured PBMCs, collected from culture after CMV antigen stimulation. The clonotype was recovered from a human donor in good health (CMV status not recorded). Some clones in this sample may be carry-over from other donors' samples. The chain links TRBV12-3 or TRBV12-4 to TRBJ1-2; 7 bases are shared with TRBD1. The CDR3 loop reads CASNLQQGTGGYTF. As DNA, the CDR3 is TGTGCCAGCAATTTACAACAGGGGACGGGTGGCTACACCTTC.